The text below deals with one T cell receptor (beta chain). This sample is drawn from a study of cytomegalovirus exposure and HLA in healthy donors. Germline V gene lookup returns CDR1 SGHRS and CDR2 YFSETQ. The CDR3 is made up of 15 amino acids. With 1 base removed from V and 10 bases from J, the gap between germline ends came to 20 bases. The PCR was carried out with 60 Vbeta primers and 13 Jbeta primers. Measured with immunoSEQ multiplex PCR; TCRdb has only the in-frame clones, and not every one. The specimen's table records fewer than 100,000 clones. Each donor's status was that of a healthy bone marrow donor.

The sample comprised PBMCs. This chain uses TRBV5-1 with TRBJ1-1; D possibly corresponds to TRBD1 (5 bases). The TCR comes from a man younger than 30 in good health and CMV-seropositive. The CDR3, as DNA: TGCGCCAGCAGCTTGAGTAGGACATCCAACCCCGGAGCTTTCTTT. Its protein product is CASSLSRTSNPGAFF.